The source of this TCR beta chain is a study of neoadjuvant anti-PD-1 for oral cavity cancer. Study information: Most patients had three to four biweekly doses of 3 mg/kg nivolumab before resection. Overall study results and limits: Treg/Th17 ratio rose with pretreatment blood and fell with post-treatment tumor TCRbeta clonality.

Sequencing used immunoSEQ multiplex PCR; TCRdb keeps in-frame clones, though not all of them. The data hold about 23,000 clones, with 40% to 45% observed a single time. The CDR3 has 12 residues. CDR1 MNHNY and CDR2 SVGAGI come from the germline V gene (reference sequence). The V and J ends lost 11 bases and 6 bases respectively, with 16 bases between them. Time point here: after neoadjuvant nivolumab, at surgical resection. Concerning this clone itself: Its target is unknown.

The origin of this receptor is a person aged 35-79 years with oral cavity squamous cell carcinoma. This sequence joins TRBV6-6 and TRBJ1-1; D is possibly TRBD1 (6 bases). Sequencing was performed on tumor tissue, taken after nivolumab (anti-PD-1) treatment. The CDR3 DNA sequence: TGTGCCTCATCATTGACAGGACCTGAAGCTTTCTTT. Translating it yields CASSLTGPEAFF.